Ten or more counts support the clone carrying this TCR beta chain. Its antigen is still unknown. The source of the sample is a study of T-cell memory formation after mild COVID-19. Overall study: Across donors, TCR clusters were largely donor specific. Study observations and caveats: Memory from before infection featured some responding clones, which suggests cross-reactive memory joined.

V was pared by 0 bases and J by 3 bases, with 11 bases between. Germline CDR1 and CDR2: LGHNA and YNFKEQ. This CDR3 contains 15 residues. After 5'RACE with constant-segment primers, TCR alpha and TCR beta cDNA libraries carrying sample barcodes and UMIs were obtained. TCRdb reanalysed the 5' RACE reads using MiXCR and keeps one entry per CDR3 protein. The sample consists of roughly 140,000 distinct CDR3 sequences, more than 13% of them appearing once. The chain employs TRBV4-2 and TRBJ1-2; possibly TRBD1 for D (5 bases). This TCR was recovered from an adult woman who had mild COVID-19 (a few samples of this study predate the infection). Cell type and time point are not known. The specimen was PBMCs or a T cell subset sorted from them (not recorded which). CDR3 loop: CASSQDRDADYGYTF. As DNA, the CDR3 is TGTGCCAGCAGCCAAGATCGGGACGCCGACTATGGCTACACCTTC.